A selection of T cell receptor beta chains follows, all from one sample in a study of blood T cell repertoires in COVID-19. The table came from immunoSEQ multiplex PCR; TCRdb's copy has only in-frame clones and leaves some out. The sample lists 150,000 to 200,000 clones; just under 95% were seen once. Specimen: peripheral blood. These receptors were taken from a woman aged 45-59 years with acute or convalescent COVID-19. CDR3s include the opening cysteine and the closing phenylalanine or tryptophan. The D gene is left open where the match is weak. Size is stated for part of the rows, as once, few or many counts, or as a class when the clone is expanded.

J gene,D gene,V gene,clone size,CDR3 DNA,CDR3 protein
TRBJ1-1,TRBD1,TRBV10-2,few,TGCGCCAGCGGGGGACAGGGGATTCAGGGCACTGAAGCTTTCTTT,CASGGQGIQGTEAFF
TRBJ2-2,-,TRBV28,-,TGTGCCAGCAGTCATCCGGGATACTCGAACACCGGGGAGCTGTTTTTT,CASSHPGYSNTGELFF
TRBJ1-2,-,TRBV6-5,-,TGTGCCAGCAGTTACTCGAGTAGAGGCTCCTATGGCTACACCTTC,CASSYSSRGSYGYTF
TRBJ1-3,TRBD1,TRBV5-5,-,TGTGCCAGCAGTTACCCCGGGACAGGCTCTGGAAACACCATATATTTT,CASSYPGTGSGNTIYF
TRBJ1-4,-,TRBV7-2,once,TGTGCCAGCAGCTTAGGAGTTTTTGAAGAAAAACTGTTTTTT,CASSLGVFEEKLFF
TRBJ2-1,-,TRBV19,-,TGTGCCAGAACTATATACAGGTTTAGGCATGAGCAGTTCTTC,CARTIYRFRHEQFF
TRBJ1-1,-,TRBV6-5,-,TGTGCCAGCAGAACAGAAAACTTGAACACTGAAGCTTTCTTT,CASRTENLNTEAFF
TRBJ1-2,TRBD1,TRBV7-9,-,TGTGCCAGCAGCTTGGGGTCCGACAGGGCAAGCTATGGCTACACCTTC,CASSLGSDRASYGYTF
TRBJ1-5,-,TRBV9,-,TGTGCCAGCAGCCCCACAGCGGATCAGCCCCAGCATTTT,CASSPTADQPQHF
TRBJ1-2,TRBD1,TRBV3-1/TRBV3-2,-,TGTGCCAGCAGCCAAGGGGGGACAGGGAACCATGGCTACACCTTC,CASSQGGTGNHGYTF
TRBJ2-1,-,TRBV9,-,TGTGCCAGCAGCGGACCCCCCGGAGGGAGGTTTAAAAATGAGCAGTTCTTC,CASSGPPGGRFKNEQFF
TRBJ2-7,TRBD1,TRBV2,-,TGTGCCACCCGGACAGGGGGCATCGACGAGCAGTACTTC,CATRTGGIDEQYF
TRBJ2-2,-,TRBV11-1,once,TGTGCCAGCAGCTTAGCGCGGGGGACAGGAGGCAGCGGGGAGCTGTTTTTT,CASSLARGTGGSGELFF
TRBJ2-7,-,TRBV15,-,TGTGCCACCGGACAGTTCTACGAGCAGTACTTC,CATGQFYEQYF
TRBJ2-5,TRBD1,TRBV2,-,TGTGCCAGCCACAGGGGTCCCCAAGAGACCCAGTACTTC,CASHRGPQETQYF
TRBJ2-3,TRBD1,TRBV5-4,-,TGTGCCAGCAGCACATACAGGGGGAGCACAGATACGCAGTATTTT,CASSTYRGSTDTQYF
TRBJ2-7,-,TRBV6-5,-,TGTGCCAGCAGTTACCCTCCGGACATAGGGGTCTACGAGCAGTACTTC,CASSYPPDIGVYEQYF
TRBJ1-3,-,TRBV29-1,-,TGCAGCGTTGTACCAGGGTCCGGAAACACCATATATTTT,CSVVPGSGNTIYF
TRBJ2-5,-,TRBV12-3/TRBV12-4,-,TGTGCCAGCAGTCTACTAGTTGCGGAGACCCAGTACTTC,CASSLLVAETQYF
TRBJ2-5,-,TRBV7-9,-,TGTGCCAGCAGCTCGGGCAGGGAAAAAGAGACCCAGTACTTC,CASSSGREKETQYF
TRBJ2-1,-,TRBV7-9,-,TGTGCCAGCACCCCAACAGAGAGATACAATGAGCAGTTCTTC,CASTPTERYNEQFF
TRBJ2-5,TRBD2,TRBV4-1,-,TGCGCCAGCAGCCAAGTTCAGCGGGGGGGGGAGACCCAGTACTTC,CASSQVQRGGETQYF
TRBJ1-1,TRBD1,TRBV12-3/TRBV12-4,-,TGTGCCAGCAGGGGGACAGCAAACACTGAAGCTTTCTTT,CASRGTANTEAFF